The following is a T cell receptor beta chain sequence with its context. Its antigen is unknown. In germline, CDR1 is SGHRS, CDR2 YFSETQ. The CDR3 has 13 amino acids. The germline V and J ends were trimmed by 4 bases and 5 bases, with 13 bases remaining between them. The entry originates in a study of cytotoxic CD8 clonotypes in ibrutinib-treated CLL. Study findings and constraints: Sustained-remission and progressing patients had different sampling times.

Clones were read by immunoSEQ multiplex PCR, and TCRdb kept only the in-frame ones, dropping some. This table holds approximately 150,000 clones, about 80% found once. The receptor comes from a human donor with chronic lymphocytic leukemia. This material consisted of PBMCs, taken after 24 months of ibrutinib treatment. This chain connects TRBV5-1 to TRBJ2-7; D ambiguous. As DNA, the CDR3 is TGCGCCAGCAGCCCAACCAACACCGACGAGCAGTACTTC. Protein: CASSPTNTDEQYF.